The clone carrying this T cell receptor (beta chain) has at least ten counts. Antigen: not known. TCR beta CDR3 regions were amplified from RNA. With the HTBI primer set, the TCR CDR3 went through a first round of RT-PCR. TCRdb called the multiplex PCR reads again in MiXCR, with one record for every CDR3 protein. The data hold about 600,000 distinct CDR3 sequences, with approximately 14% observed a single time. This record belongs to a study of T cells in Graves' hyperthyroidism and ophthalmopathy. Study results and caveats: Ophthalmopathy and stable hyperthyroidism were told apart by a 13 V-J model.

Input material: blood. This TCR was sampled from a woman between 18 and 29 years old with Graves' ophthalmopathy.

In DNA form, the CDR3 reads TGTGCCTGGAGTGCGCCCCTCGTTAATGAAAAACTGTTTTTT. Its translation is CAWSAPLVNEKLFF. V usage is TRBV30 and J usage is TRBJ1-4; D unresolved. Trimming shortened V by 1 base and J by 4 bases, and 10 bases separated the two germline ends. CDR1 is GTSNPN, CDR2 SVGIG, per germline (reference sequence). The CDR3 covers 14 residues.